The 9 T cell receptor beta chains presented below share a single source sample, sequenced in a study of T cells in Graves' hyperthyroidism and ophthalmopathy. Amplification yielded TCR beta CDR3 regions, with RNA transcripts as the source. The HTBI set primed first-round TCR CDR3 RT-PCR. TCRdb passed the multiplex PCR reads through MiXCR, listing each CDR3 protein once. The top ten hold 47% of the sample, which has approximately 570,000 distinct CDR3 sequences, 15% to 20% seen once. The sequencing input was blood. Receptor source: a man aged 40-55 years with Graves' ophthalmopathy.

V and J are TRBV5-1 and TRBJ1-6, with D hard to call. V was trimmed by 4 bases and J by 0 bases, leaving 8 bases between them. Germline V lookup: CDR1 SGHRS, CDR2 YFSETQ. The CDR3 spans 15 residues. The chain's CDR3 is CASSADLSYNSPLHF. The CDR3 DNA follows: TGCGCCAGCAGCGCCGACCTCTCCTATAATTCACCCCTCCACTTT.

This clonotype was seen a few times. This rearrangement joins TRBV18 to TRBJ1-3, with D perhaps TRBD1 (6 bases). The ends were cut back, 3 bases at V and 0 bases at J, with 9 bases in the middle. Germline V gene lookup returns CDR1 KGHSH and CDR2 LQKENI. CDR3 length: 15 residues. The CDR3 is CASSPVDSSGNTIYF. For the CDR3, the DNA is TGTGCCAGCTCACCGGTGGACAGCTCTGGAAACACCATATATTTT.

This clonotype has at least ten counts. The J gene is TRBJ2-1, the V gene TRBV11-3, with a possible D match to TRBD2 (5 bases). The V gene lost 5 bases and the J gene lost 6 bases, with 11 bases spanning the gap. CDR3 size: 13 residues. Germline lookup yields CDR1 SGHNT and CDR2 YENEEA. In DNA form, the CDR3 reads TGTGCCAGCAGCCGGGTAGGGAGCAATGAGCAGTTCTTC. This gives the protein CASSRVGSNEQFF.

The chain combines TRBV19 with TRBJ1-2; possible D gene TRBD1, 6 bases. Trimming removed 6 bases at V and 4 bases at J, with 21 bases between. The CDR3 is 16 amino acids. Germline loops: CDR1 LNHDA, CDR2 SQIVND (reference sequence). CDR3: CASSFGGDKALYGYTF. Written as DNA, the CDR3 is TGTGCCAGTAGCTTCGGGGGCGACAAGGCCCTCTATGGCTACACCTTC.

V is TRBV6-1 and J is TRBJ1-5; D possibly corresponds to TRBD1 (5 bases). The V end lost 11 bases, the J end lost 2 bases, and 13 bases lay between the germline ends. CDR3 length: 13 residues. Germline V gene lookup returns CDR1 MNHNS and CDR2 SASEGT. CDR3 nucleotides: TGTGCCCACTGGGGGGGTGGCAATCAGCCCCAGCATTTT. Translating it yields CAHWGGGNQPQHF.

This clonotype was counted at least ten times. The chain is built from TRBV27 and TRBJ1-4; no reliable D call. The CDR3 extends over 17 amino acids. Germline V gene data show CDR1 as MNHEY and CDR2 as SMNVEV (reference sequence). Deletions cut 4 bases from V and 0 bases from J, with 15 bases between. CDR3 protein: CASSSTAAAATNEKLFF. CDR3 sequence (DNA): TGTGCCAGCAGTTCTACAGCAGCGGCTGCAACTAATGAAAAACTGTTTTTT.

This clonotype was observed a single time. The DNA is left out, because the CDR3 cannot be placed on it with certainty; the CDR3 is given as TCRdb lists it. This chain joins TRBV29-1 and TRBJ2-1; TRBD1 is the table's D call and was not checked against the DNA. Both ends counted, the CDR3 spans 11 residues. Per germline, CDR1 SQVTM and CDR2 ANQGSEA. CDR3 amino acids: CSVGAGTATFF.

Ten or more counts support this clonotype. The chain is built from TRBV2 and TRBJ1-4; unclear D gene. CDR1 is SNHLY and CDR2 is FYNNEI in the germline V gene. V shed 2 bases and J shed 0 bases, with 13 bases lying between them. The CDR3 runs to 17 residues. CDR3 protein: CASSELRRETTNEKLFF. CDR3 DNA sequence: TGTGCCAGCAGTGAACTTCGGAGGGAAACAACTAATGAAAAACTGTTTTTT.

The V and J genes are TRBV5-8 and TRBJ2-7; TRBD1 is a possible D gene (5 bases). This CDR3 is built from 12 residues. V lost 1 base to trimming and J lost 7 bases, with 9 bases between them. Germline V CDR1 and CDR2: SGHTS, YDEGEE. This chain's CDR3 is CASSLTRVEQYF. CDR3 bases: TGTGCCAGCAGCTTGACCAGGGTGGAGCAGTACTTC.